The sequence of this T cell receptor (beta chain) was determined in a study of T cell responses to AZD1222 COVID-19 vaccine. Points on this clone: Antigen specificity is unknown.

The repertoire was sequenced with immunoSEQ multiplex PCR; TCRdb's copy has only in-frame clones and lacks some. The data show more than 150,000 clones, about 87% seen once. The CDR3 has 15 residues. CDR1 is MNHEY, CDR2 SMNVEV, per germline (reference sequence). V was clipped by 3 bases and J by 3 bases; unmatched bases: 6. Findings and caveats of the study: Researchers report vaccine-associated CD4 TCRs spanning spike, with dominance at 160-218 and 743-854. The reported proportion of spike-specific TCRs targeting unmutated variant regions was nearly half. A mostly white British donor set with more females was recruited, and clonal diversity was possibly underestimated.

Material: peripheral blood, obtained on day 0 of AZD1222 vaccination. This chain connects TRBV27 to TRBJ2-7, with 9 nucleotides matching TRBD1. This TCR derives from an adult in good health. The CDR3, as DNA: TGTGCCAGCAGTTTCGGACAGGGGACCATCTACGAGCAGTACTTC. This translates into CASSFGQGTIYEQYF.